The rows below give T cell receptor beta chains drawn from one sample of a study of neurological immune-mediated disorders. TCRdb reanalysed the 5' RACE reads using MiXCR and keeps one entry per CDR3 protein. The sample gives about 33,000 distinct CDR3 sequences, more than 1.3% of which show up once; about 10% is in the top ten. The sequencing sample was made of PBMCs. Every receptor here comes from a woman aged 25 to 39 with multiple sclerosis. CDR3s include the opening cysteine and the closing phenylalanine or tryptophan. The D gene is left open where the match is weak. Part of the rows lack a size; the others show once, few, many or a class for expanded clones.

v_call	clone_size	d_call	j_call	cdr3_nt	cdr3_aa
TRBV29-1	many	.	TRBJ2-7	TGCAGCGGTAGCCACAGGGTCTCCTACGAGCAGTACTTC	CSGSHRVSYEQYF
TRBV3-1	many	.	TRBJ1-5	TGTGCCAGCAGCCAAGATCATGGCATGAATCAGCCCCAGCATTTT	CASSQDHGMNQPQHF
TRBV7-2	many	.	TRBJ2-1	TGTGCCAGCAGCTTAAATGGGTACAATGAGCAGTTCTTC	CASSLNGYNEQFF
TRBV13	many	.	TRBJ1-1	TGTGCCAGCAGACAAAACAGGGTCCCGACCACTGAAGCTTTCTTT	CASRQNRVPTTEAFF
TRBV7-6	many	TRBD1	TRBJ2-4	TGTGCCAGCAGTACCGGGACAGGGGGAAGAAACATTCAGTACTTC	CASSTGTGGRNIQYF
TRBV5-1	many	.	TRBJ2-7	TGCGCCAGCAGCCCATTCGGGCCTAGAGAGTCCTACGAGCAGTACTTC	CASSPFGPRESYEQYF
TRBV29-1	many	.	TRBJ2-3	TGCAGCGCCGGGCCCGGGGGGCTTAATACGCAGTATTTT	CSAGPGGLNTQYF
TRBV6-4	many	TRBD2	TRBJ2-2	TGTGCCAGCAGTGACTCGACTAGCGGGGCCGGGGAGCTGTTTTTT	CASSDSTSGAGELFF
TRBV12-3/TRBV12-4	many	TRBD1	TRBJ2-2	TGTGCCAGCAGTTGGGACAGGGTGAAAATCGCCGGGGAGCTGTTTTTT	CASSWDRVKIAGELFF
TRBV20-1	many	.	TRBJ2-6	TGCAGTGCTAGGCGCTCTGGGGCCAACGTCCTGACTTTC	CSARRSGANVLTF
TRBV5-1	many	TRBD2	TRBJ2-5	TGCGCCAGCAGCTTCGGAGCGGGGGGAGAGACCCAGTACTTC	CASSFGAGGETQYF
TRBV20-1	many	.	TRBJ1-1	TGCAGTGCTAGTATAGGGGGAGATCTCACTGAAGCTTTCTTT	CSASIGGDLTEAFF
TRBV20-1	many	.	TRBJ2-2	TGCAGTGCTAGAGATTTGGCGGGGACGGGCACCGGGGAGCTGTTTTTT	CSARDLAGTGTGELFF
TRBV20-1	many	.	TRBJ2-7	TGCAGTGCTTGGGACGGTCTGAACGAGCAGTACTTC	CSAWDGLNEQYF
TRBV4-1	many	.	TRBJ1-5	TGCGCCAGCAGCCAAGACAAGTGGGTTTATCAGCCCCAGCATTTT	CASSQDKWVYQPQHF
TRBV5-8	many	TRBD1	TRBJ2-3	TGTGCCAGCAGCTCCGGGGACAGGGGGTTCACAGATACGCAGTATTTT	CASSSGDRGFTDTQYF
TRBV20-1	many	TRBD2	TRBJ2-1	TGCAGTGCTACCACCGGACTAGCGGGATACAATGAGCAGTTCTTC	CSATTGLAGYNEQFF
TRBV7-2	many	.	TRBJ2-5	TGTGCCAGCAGCTTCGCGGGACCCGGCCAAGAGACCCAGTACTTC	CASSFAGPGQETQYF
TRBV9	many	TRBD1	TRBJ2-3	TGTGCCAGCAGCGATCGGACAGGGAGCCCAGATACGCAGTATTTT	CASSDRTGSPDTQYF
TRBV7-3	many	.	TRBJ1-1	TGTGCCAGCAGCCAGGGGCAGGGGTTCACTGAAGCTTTCTTT	CASSQGQGFTEAFF
TRBV5-1	many	.	TRBJ2-2	TGCGCCAGCAGGGTCAGAGTCGACGGCGAGCTGTTTTTT	CASRVRVDGELFF
TRBV10-3	many	.	TRBJ2-5	TGTGCCATCAGTGATAGGTTTCTAGGGGAGACCCAGTACTTC	CAISDRFLGETQYF
TRBV20-1	many	TRBD1	TRBJ1-2	TGCAGTGCTGATGGACAGGGGGCGCTTGGCTACACCTTC	CSADGQGALGYTF
TRBV5-1	many	.	TRBJ2-5	TGCGCCAGCAGCTCCCACATTGGCCAAGAGACCCAGTACTTC	CASSSHIGQETQYF
TRBV24-1	many	TRBD1	TRBJ2-1	TGTGCCACCAGTGACGGGGGACAGGGGGCCGATGAGCAGTTCTTC	CATSDGGQGADEQFF
TRBV3-1	many	TRBD1	TRBJ1-2	TGTGCCAGCAGCCACGGGACAGATTATGGCTACACCTTC	CASSHGTDYGYTF
TRBV25-1	many	.	TRBJ2-5	TGTGCCAGCAGTTCAAACCTCGAAGAGACCCAGTACTTC	CASSSNLEETQYF
TRBV7-9	many	.	TRBJ2-5	TGTGCCAGCAGCTCGACAGTGACGGAGACCCAGTACTTC	CASSSTVTETQYF
TRBV12-3/TRBV12-4	many	.	TRBJ1-2	TGTGCCAGCAGCCCCAGGGTGAATTATGGCTACACCTTC	CASSPRVNYGYTF
TRBV5-1	many	TRBD1	TRBJ2-7	TGCGCCAGCAGCTTACAGGGGGCGAAGTACTTC	CASSLQGAKYF
TRBV18	.	.	TRBJ2-5	TGTGCCAGCTCGCGGGGACAGCAAGAGACCCAGTACTTC	CASSRGQQETQYF
TRBV20-1	many	.	TRBJ1-1	TGCAGTGCCGCACAGGGAAGGCTACCCGAAGCTTTCTTT	CSAAQGRLPEAFF
TRBV2	many	.	TRBJ1-5	TGTGCCAGCACGGAGGGACCTACTCAGCCCCAGCATTTT	CASTEGPTQPQHF
TRBV12-3/TRBV12-4	many	.	TRBJ2-2	TGTGCCAGCAGTTTGACGGGGAACACCGGGGAGCTGTTTTTT	CASSLTGNTGELFF
TRBV9	many	.	TRBJ2-4	TGTGCCAGCAGCGGGTCACCCACAGGAGTCAAAAACATTCAGTACTTC	CASSGSPTGVKNIQYF